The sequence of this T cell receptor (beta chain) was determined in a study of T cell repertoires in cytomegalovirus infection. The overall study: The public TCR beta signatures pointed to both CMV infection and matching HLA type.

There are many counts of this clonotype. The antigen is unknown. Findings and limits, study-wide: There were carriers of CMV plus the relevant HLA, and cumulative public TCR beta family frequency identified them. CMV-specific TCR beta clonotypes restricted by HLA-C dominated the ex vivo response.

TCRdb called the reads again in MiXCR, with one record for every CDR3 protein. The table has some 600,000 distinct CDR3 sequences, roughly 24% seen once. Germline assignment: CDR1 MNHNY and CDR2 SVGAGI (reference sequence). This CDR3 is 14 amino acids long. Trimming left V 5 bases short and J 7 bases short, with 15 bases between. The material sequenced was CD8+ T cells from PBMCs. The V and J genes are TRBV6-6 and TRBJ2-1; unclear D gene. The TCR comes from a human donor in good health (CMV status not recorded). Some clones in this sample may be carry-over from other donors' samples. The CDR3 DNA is TGTGCCAGCAGTCCCTCCGTTCGAGGAAATGAGCAGTTCTTC. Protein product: CASSPSVRGNEQFF.